This T cell receptor (beta chain) was sequenced in a study of T cell responses to AZD1222 COVID-19 vaccine. Study details: Second-dose recipients at about 4 or about 12 weeks were treated as one pooled group.

This table comes from immunoSEQ multiplex PCR, and its TCRdb copy is limited to in-frame clones, with some not included. This sample has approximately 150,000 clones; around 90% occur once, and the top ten carry 1.4% to 1.5%. Findings of the study overall: Close to half of all spike-specific TCRs reportedly target regions of the variants that are unmutated.

Comment on this clone: The antigen remains unidentified.

This CDR3 has 22 residues. Germline V gene sequence: CDR1 SGHRS, CDR2 YFSETQ. The trim removed 4 bases at V and 1 base at J, leaving 19 bases unmatched. The sequence derives from an adult in good health. The sequencing here drew on peripheral blood, taken on day 0 of AZD1222 vaccination. This chain links TRBV5-1 with TRBJ2-2; 13 bases match TRBD2. The CDR3 DNA sequence: TGCGCCAGCAGCCGGGCGGGACTAGCGGGAAACCTAAAAGCTCTGAACACCGGGGAGCTGTTTTTT. It specifies CASSRAGLAGNLKALNTGELFF. The full variable domain, with the rest looked up from reference TRBV5-1 and TRBJ2-2, is KAGVTQTPRYLIKTRGQQVTLSCSPISGHRSVSWYQQTPGQGLQFLFEYFSETQRNKGNFPGRFSGRQFSNSRSEMNVSTLELGDSALYLCASSRAGLAGNLKALNTGELFFGEGSRLTVL.